The clone carrying this TCR beta chain was detected only a few times. Its antigen is unknown. This CDR3 spans 14 amino acids. The germline gives CDR1 SGHTA, CDR2 FQGNSA. The V and J ends lost 5 bases and 6 bases, in that order; junction bases with no gene match: 4. This sample is part of a study of T cells after yellow fever vaccination. Study overall: Fractions of limited cellularity were prepared by means of SMART-Seq v4 Ultra Low Input.

MiXCR was run by TCRdb on the 5' RACE reads, yielding one entry per CDR3 protein. The sample records 300,000 to 350,000 distinct CDR3 sequences, roughly 7.5% being singletons. Findings and limits, study-wide: A small share of clonotypes appeared in both CD4 and CD8 compartments.

This chain links TRBV7-2 with TRBJ2-2; TRBD1 matches at 9 bases. This clonotype was sampled from a man aged 18 to 30 who received the YFV17D yellow fever vaccine. The sample here was PBMCs, taken about 41 days after the first yellow fever vaccination. This CDR3 is CASSVGQGSGELFF. The CDR3 bases are TGTGCCAGCAGCGTGGGACAGGGATCCGGGGAGCTGTTTTTT.